This T cell receptor beta chain was identified in a study of regulatory T cells in long-lasting Graves disease. General study findings and limits: Persistent disease was associated with favored TRBV28 usage and with favored use of TRBJ1-2 and TRBJ2-5.

In its sample, this clonotype was seen many times. Its target is unknown. Germline lookup yields CDR1 KGHSH and CDR2 LQKENI. This CDR3 contains 15 residues. V lost 3 bases to trimming and J lost 5 bases, with 17 bases between them. Libraries of TCR beta came from iRepertoire HTBI primers plus Arm-PCR of CDR3 regions. TCRdb processed the multiplex PCR reads anew with MiXCR; each CDR3 protein has one entry. The table shows about 220,000 distinct CDR3 sequences, with roughly a fifth occurring only once. Time point reported: newly diagnosed GD, antithyroid drugs for less than 3 months. PBMCs provided the RNA from which the TCR library was made. The sample was also linked to a second study, of T cells in Graves' hyperthyroidism and ophthalmopathy. That source notes: It was uncontrolled infection, other autoimmune disease, pregnancy or lactation that excluded patients. HTBI primers were used for first-round RT-PCR of the TCR CDR3. Blood also showed most of the thyroid clonotypes that were expanded above 0.001.

This clonotype was sampled from a woman in her twenties or thirties with Graves disease. Material: peripheral blood mononuclear cells (PBMCs), obtained at new diagnosis, from a patient treated with antithyroid drugs. The chain employs TRBV18 and TRBJ2-7; maybe TRBD2 (7 bases). CDR3: CASSPSTGTNNEQYF. The CDR3 coding sequence is TGTGCCAGCTCACCCAGCACAGGGACTAATAACGAGCAGTACTTC. The complete variable domain, with remaining parts taken from reference TRBV18 and TRBJ2-7, reads NAGVMQNPRHLVRRRGQEARLRCSPMKGHSHVYWYRQLPEEGLKFMVYLQKENIIDESGMPKERFSAEFPKEGPSILRIQQVVRGDSAAYFCASSPSTGTNNEQYFGPGTRLTVT.